This T cell receptor (beta chain) derives from a study of blood T cell repertoires in COVID-19. Generated by immunoSEQ multiplex PCR, the TCRdb table keeps only in-frame clones and is missing some. The table lists about 200,000 clones, 75% to 95% of them singletons, with approximately 0.5% in the top ten. CDR1 is LGHDT and CDR2 is YNNKEL in the germline V gene (reference sequence). J gave up 6 bases and V 1 base, and 8 bases lay outside the gene matches. This CDR3 region has 17 residues. This TCR was recovered from a man between 50 and 59 years old with acute or convalescent COVID-19. This rearrangement joins TRBV3-1 (or the pseudogene TRBV3-2) to TRBJ2-2; 10 bases are a match to TRBD2. The sequencing input was peripheral blood. CDR3 bases: TGTGCCAGCAGCCAAGGAACTAGCGGGGTCCGGGCCGGGGAGCTGTTTTTT. It yields the protein CASSQGTSGVRAGELFF.